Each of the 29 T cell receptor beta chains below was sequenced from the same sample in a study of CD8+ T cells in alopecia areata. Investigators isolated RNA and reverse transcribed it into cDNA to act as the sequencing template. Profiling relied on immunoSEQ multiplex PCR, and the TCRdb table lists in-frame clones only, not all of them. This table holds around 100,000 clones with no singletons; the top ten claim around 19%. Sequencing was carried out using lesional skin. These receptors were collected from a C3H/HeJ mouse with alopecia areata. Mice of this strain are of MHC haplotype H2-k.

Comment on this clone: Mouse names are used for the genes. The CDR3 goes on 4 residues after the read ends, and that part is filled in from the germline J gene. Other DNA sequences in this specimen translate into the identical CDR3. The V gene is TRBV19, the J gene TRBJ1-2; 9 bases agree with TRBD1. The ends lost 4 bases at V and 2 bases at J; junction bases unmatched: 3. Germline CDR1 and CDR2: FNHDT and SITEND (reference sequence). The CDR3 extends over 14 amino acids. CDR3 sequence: CASSHRGRNSDYTF. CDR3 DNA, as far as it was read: TGTGCCAGCAGTCACAGGGGGCGCAACTCC.

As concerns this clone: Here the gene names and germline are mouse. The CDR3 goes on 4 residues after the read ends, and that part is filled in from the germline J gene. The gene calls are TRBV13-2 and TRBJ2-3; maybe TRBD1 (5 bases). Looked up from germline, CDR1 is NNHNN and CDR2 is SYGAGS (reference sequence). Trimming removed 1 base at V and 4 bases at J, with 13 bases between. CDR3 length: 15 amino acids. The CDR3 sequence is CASGDHPQGSETLYF. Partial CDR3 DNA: TGTGCCAGCGGTGATCACCCGCAGGGCTCAGAA.

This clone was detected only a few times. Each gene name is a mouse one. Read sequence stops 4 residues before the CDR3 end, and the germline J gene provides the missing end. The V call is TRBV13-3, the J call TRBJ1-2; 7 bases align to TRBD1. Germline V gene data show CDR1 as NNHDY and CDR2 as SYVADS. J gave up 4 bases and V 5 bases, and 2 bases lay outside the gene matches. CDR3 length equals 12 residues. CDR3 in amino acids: CASRTGFSDYTF. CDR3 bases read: TGTGCCAGCAGGACAGGGTTCTCC.

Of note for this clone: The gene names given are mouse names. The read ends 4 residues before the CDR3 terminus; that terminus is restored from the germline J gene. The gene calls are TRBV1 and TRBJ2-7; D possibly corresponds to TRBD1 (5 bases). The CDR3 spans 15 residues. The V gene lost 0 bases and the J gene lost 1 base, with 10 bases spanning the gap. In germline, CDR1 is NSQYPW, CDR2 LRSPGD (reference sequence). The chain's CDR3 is CTCSADSTGSYEQYF. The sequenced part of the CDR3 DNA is TGCACCTGCAGTGCAGATTCAACAGGTTCCTAT.

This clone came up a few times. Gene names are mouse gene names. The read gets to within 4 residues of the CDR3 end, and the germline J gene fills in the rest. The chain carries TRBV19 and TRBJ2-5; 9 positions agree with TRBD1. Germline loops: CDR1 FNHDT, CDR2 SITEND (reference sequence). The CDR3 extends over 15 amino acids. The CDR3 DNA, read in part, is TGTGCCAGCAGTATAGGTGGACAGGGGCCCGAC. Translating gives CASSIGGQGPD. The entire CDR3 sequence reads CASSIGGQGPDTQYF.

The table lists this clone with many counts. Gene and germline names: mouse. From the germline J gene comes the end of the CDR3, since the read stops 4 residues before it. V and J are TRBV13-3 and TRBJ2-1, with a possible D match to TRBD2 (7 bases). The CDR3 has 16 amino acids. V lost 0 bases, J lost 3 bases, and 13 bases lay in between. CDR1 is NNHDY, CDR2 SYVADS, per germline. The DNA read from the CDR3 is TGTGCCAGCAGTGATGGTCTGGGGGCCTTCTATGCT. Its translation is CASSDGLGAFYA. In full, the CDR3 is CASSDGLGAFYAEQFF.

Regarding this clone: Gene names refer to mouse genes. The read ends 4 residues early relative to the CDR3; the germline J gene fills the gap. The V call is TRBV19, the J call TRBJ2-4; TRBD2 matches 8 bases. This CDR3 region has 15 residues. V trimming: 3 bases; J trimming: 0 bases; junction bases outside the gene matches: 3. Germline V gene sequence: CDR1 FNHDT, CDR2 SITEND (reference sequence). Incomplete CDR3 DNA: TGTGCCAGCAGTACCCCTGGGGGGAGTCAAAAC. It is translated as CASSTPGGSQN. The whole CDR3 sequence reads CASSTPGGSQNTLYF.

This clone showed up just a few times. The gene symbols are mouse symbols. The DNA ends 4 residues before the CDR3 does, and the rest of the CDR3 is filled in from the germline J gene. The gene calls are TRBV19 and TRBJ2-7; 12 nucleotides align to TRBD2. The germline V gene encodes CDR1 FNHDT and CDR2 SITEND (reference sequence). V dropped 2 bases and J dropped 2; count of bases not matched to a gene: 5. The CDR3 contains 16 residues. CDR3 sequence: CASSIRLGGRAYEQYF. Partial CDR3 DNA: TGTGCCAGCAGTATTAGACTGGGGGGGCGCGCCTAT.

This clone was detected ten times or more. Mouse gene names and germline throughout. The CDR3 bases that were read are TGTGCCAGCAGTGATGACTGGGGGGGTAGTCAAAAC. It encodes CASSDDWGGSQN. From start to end, the CDR3 is CASSDDWGGSQNTLYF. This chain links TRBV13-3 with TRBJ2-4; TRBD2 aligns across 10 bases. Read sequence stops 4 residues before the CDR3 end, and the germline J gene provides the missing end. Per germline, CDR1 NNHDY and CDR2 SYVADS. V shed 0 bases, J shed 0 bases, and the junction held 1 base outside the gene matches. The CDR3 loop spans 16 amino acids.

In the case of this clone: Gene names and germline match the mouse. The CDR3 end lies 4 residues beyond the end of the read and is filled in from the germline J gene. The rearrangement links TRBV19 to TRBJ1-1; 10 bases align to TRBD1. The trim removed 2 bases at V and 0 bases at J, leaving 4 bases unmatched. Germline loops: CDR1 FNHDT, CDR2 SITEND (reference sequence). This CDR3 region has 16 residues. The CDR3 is CASSIGTGAANTEVFF. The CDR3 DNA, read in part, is TGTGCCAGCAGTATCGGGACAGGGGCTGCAAACACA.

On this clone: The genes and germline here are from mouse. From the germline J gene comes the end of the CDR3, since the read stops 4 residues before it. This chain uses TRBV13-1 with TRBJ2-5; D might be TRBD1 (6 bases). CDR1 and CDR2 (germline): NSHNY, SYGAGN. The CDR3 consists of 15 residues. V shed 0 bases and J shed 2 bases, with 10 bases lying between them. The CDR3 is CASSDDDRIQDTQYF. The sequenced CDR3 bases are TGTGCCAGCAGTGATGACGACAGGATCCAAGAC.

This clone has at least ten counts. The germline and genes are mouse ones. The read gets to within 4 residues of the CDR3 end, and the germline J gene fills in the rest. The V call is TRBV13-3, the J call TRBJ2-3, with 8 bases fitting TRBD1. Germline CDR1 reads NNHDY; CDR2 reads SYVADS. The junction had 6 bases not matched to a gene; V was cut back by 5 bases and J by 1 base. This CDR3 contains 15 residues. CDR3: CASSLNRGGAETLYF. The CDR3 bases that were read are TGTGCCAGCAGCCTCAACAGGGGGGGTGCAGAA.

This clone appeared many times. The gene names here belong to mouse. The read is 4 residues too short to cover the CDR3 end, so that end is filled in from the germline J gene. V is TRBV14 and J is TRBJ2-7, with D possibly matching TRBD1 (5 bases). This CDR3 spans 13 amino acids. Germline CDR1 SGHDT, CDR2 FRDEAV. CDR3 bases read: TGTGCCAGCAGTTTCCTGGACAAGTAT. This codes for CASSFLDKY. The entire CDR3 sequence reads CASSFLDKYEQYF.

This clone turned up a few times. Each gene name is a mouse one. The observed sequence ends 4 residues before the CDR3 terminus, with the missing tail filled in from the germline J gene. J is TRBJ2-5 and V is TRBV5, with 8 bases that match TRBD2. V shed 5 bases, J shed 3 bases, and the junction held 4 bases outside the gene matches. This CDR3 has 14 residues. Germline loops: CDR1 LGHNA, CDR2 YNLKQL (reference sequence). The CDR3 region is CASSVRDWQDTQYF. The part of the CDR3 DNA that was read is TGTGCCAGCAGCGTCCGGGACTGGCAAGAC.

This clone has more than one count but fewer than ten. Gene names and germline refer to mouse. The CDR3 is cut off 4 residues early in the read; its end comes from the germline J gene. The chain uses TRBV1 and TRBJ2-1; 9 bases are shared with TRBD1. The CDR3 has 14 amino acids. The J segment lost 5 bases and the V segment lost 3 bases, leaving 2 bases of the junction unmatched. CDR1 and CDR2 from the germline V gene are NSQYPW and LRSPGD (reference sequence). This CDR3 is CTCSAGDRDAEQFF. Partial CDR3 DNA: TGCACCTGCAGTGCTGGGGACAGGGATGCT.

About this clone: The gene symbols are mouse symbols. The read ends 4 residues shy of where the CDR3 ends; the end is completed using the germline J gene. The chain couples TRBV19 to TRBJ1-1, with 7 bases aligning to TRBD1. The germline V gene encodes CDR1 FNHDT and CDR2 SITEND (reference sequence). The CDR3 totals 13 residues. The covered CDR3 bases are TGTGCCAGCAGGTCATCCGGGACAGCA. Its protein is CASRSSGTA. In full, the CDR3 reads CASRSSGTAEVFF.

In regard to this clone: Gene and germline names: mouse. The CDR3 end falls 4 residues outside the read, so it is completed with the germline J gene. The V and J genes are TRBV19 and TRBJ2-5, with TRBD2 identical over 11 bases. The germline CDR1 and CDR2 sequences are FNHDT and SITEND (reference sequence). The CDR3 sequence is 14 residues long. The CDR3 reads CASRDWGGKDTQYF. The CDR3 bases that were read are TGTGCCAGCAGAGACTGGGGGGGAAAAGAC.

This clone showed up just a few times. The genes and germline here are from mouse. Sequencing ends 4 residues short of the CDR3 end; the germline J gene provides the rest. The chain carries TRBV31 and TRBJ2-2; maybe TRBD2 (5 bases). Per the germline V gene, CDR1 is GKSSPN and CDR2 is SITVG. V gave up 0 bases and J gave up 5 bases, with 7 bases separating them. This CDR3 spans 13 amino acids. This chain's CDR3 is CAWSLVGTGQLYF. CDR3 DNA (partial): TGTGCCTGGAGTCTAGTGGGGACCGGG.

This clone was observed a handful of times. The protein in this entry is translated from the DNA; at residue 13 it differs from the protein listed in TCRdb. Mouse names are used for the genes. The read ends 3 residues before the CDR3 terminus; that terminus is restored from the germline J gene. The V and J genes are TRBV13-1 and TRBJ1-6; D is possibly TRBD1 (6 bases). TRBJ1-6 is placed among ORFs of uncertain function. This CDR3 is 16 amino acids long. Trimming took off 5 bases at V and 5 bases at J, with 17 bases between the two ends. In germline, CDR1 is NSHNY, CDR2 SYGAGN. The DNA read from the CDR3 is TGTGCCAGCAGCCCCCGGGGGGGGCAGGATAATTCGCCC. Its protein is CASSPRGGQDNSP. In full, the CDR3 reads CASSPRGGQDNSPLYF.

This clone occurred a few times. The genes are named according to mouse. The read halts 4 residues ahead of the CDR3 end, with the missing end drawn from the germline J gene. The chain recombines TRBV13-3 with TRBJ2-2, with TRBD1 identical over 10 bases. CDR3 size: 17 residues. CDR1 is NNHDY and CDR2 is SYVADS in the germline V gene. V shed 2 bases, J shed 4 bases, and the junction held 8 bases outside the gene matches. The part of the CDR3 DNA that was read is TGTGCCAGCAGTGAGCCAGACAGGGGGCAGGTCACCGGG. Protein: CASSEPDRGQVTG. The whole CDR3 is CASSEPDRGQVTGQLYF.

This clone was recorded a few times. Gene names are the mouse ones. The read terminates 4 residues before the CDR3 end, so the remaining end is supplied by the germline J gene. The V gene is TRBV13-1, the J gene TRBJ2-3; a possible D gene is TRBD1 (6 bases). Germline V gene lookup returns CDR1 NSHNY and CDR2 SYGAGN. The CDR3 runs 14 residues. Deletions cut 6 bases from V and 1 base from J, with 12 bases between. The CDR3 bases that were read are TGTGCCAGCAAGAACAGGGCTGGTGCAGAA. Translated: CASKNRAGAE. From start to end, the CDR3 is CASKNRAGAETLYF.

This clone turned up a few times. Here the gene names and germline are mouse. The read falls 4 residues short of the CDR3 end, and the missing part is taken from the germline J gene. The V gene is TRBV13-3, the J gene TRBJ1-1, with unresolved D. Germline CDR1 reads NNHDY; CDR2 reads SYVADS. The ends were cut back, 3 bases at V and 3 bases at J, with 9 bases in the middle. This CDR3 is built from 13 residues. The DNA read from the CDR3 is TGTGCCAGCAGTGTTGGGGAGTACACA. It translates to CASSVGEYT. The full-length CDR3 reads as CASSVGEYTEVFF.

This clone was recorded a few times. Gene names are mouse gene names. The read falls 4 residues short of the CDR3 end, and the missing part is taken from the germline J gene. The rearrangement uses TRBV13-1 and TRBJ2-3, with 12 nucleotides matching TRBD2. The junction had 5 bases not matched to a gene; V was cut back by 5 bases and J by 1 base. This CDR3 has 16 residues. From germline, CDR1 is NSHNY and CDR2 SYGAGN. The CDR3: CASRETGGAGAETLYF. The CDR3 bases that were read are TGTGCCAGCAGGGAGACTGGGGGGGCCGGTGCAGAA.

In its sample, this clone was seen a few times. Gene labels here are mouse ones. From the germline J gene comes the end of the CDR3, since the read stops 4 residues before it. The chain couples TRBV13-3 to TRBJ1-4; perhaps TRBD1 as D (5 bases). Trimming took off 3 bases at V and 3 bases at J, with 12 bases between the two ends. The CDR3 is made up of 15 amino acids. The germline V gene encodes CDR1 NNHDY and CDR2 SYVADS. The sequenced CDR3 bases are TGTGCCAGCAGTGGAGGCAGGGAGCCCAACGAA. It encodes CASSGGREPNE. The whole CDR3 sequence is CASSGGREPNERLFF.

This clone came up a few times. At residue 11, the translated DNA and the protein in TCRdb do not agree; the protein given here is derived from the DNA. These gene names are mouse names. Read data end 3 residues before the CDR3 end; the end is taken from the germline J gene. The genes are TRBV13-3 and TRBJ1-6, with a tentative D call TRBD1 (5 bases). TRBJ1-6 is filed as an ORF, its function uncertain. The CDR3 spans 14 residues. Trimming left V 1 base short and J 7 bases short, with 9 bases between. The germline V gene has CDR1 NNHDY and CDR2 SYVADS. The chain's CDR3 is CASSDPGKNSPLYF. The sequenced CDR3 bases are TGTGCCAGCAGTGATCCAGGGAAAAATTCGCCC.

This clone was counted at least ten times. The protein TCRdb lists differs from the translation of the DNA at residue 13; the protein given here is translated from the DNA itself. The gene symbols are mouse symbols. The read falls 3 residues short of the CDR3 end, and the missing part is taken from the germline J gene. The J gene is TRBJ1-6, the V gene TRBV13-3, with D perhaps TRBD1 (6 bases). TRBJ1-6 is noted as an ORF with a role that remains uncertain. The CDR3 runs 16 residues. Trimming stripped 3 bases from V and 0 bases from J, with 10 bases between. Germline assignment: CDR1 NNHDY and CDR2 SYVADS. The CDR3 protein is CASSGGQNSYNSPLYF. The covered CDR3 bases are TGTGCCAGCAGTGGGGGACAAAATTCCTATAATTCGCCC.

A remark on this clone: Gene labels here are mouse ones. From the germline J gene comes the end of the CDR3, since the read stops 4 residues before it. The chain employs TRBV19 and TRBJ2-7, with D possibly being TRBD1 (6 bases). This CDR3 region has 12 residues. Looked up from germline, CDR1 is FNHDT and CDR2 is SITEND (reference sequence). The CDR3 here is CASSGRGNEQYF. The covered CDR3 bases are TGTGCCAGCAGTGGCAGGGGAAAT.

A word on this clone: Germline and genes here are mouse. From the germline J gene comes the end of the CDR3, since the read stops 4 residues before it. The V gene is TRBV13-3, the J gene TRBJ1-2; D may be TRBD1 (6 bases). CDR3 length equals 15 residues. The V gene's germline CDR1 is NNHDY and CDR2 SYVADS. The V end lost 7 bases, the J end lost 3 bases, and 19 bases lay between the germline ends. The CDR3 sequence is CASGQGGGKHSDYTF. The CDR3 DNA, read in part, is TGTGCCAGCGGCCAGGGAGGGGGAAAACACTCC.

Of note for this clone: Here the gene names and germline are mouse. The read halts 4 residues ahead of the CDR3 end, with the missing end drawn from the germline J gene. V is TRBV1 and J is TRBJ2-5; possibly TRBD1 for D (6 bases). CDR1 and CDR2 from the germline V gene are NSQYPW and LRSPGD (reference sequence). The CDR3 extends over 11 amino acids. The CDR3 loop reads CTCTRGDTQYF. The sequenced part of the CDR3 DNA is TGCACCTGCACCAGGGGTGAC.